This TCR beta chain comes out of a study of CD8 T cells in ankylosing spondylitis. Study-wide points: Characteristic, it appeared, of ankylosing spondylitis blood was a TCR beta motif of fewer than 10 highly homologous variants.

This clonotype was counted at least ten times. Its antigen is currently unknown. This CDR3 is built from 14 residues. The germline gives CDR1 SGHTA, CDR2 FQGNSA. Between the trimmed V and J ends, which lost 5 bases and 1 base, there was a span of 11 bases. Using its own MiXCR run on the 5' RACE reads, TCRdb lists one record per CDR3 protein. The sample includes about 220,000 distinct CDR3 sequences, 20% to 30% of them seen just once. Sequenced: blood, either unsorted or a sorted T cell fraction (not recorded which). The receptor comes from a male donor with ankylosing spondylitis or in good health (not recorded which). This chain links TRBV7-2 with TRBJ1-2; D not certain. This chain's CDR3 is CASSPSWGNYGYTF. As DNA, the CDR3 is TGTGCCAGCAGCCCCAGTTGGGGTAACTATGGCTACACCTTC.